One sample yielded the 11 T cell receptor beta chains listed below, sequenced in a study of CD8 T cells in ankylosing spondylitis. Using its own MiXCR run on the 5' RACE reads, TCRdb lists one record per CDR3 protein. In the table there are 250,000 or so distinct CDR3 sequences, 15% to 20% of which are singletons. Sequencing was done on a sample of blood, either unsorted or a sorted T cell fraction (not recorded which). These receptor sequences come from a male donor with ankylosing spondylitis or in good health (not recorded which).

This clonotype showed up just a few times. The rearrangement joins TRBV28 to TRBJ2-3, with D possibly TRBD1 on 5 matching bases. With 1 base removed from V and 0 bases from J, the gap between germline ends came to 14 bases. Germline V CDR1 and CDR2: MDHEN, SYDVKM. This CDR3 is built from 17 residues. The CDR3 nucleotides are TGTGCCAGCAGTTTATACAGGTTCGTTTCGAGCACAGATACGCAGTATTTT. Encoded protein: CASSLYRFVSSTDTQYF.

This clonotype was counted between two and nine times. The chain combines TRBV29-1 with TRBJ2-5; 9 nucleotides align to TRBD1. J gave up 3 bases and V 4 bases, and 3 bases lay outside the gene matches. From germline, CDR1 is SQVTM and CDR2 ANQGSEA. The CDR3 extends over 13 amino acids. The CDR3 spells CSVARDREETQYF. The CDR3 region has the DNA TGCAGCGTTGCCCGGGACAGGGAAGAGACCCAGTACTTC. Variable domain in full (rest from reference TRBV29-1 and TRBJ2-5): SAVISQKPSRDICQRGTSLTIQCQVDSQVTMMFWYRQQPGQSLTLIATANQGSEATYESGFVIDKFPISRPNLTFSTLTVSNMSPEDSSIYLCSVARDREETQYFGPGTRLLVL.

This clonotype was counted at least ten times. The V and J genes are TRBV4-1 and TRBJ2-2, with D hard to call. The CDR3 covers 13 residues. Germline CDR1 is MGHRA and CDR2 is YSYEKL. Trimming pared 0 bases from V and 8 bases from J, leaving 7 bases between. CDR3 in DNA: TGCGCCAGCAGCCAAGATTTAGGTGGGGAGCTGTTTTTT. It translates to CASSQDLGGELFF.

The gene calls are TRBV12-3 or TRBV12-4 and TRBJ2-7, with TRBD1 as a possible D gene (6 bases). Trimming removed 3 bases from V and 4 bases from J, with 13 bases in between. The CDR3 is 14 residues long. The CDR3 sequence is CASSFSQGSYEQYF. The DNA of the CDR3 is TGTGCCAGCAGTTTCTCACAGGGATCTTACGAGCAGTACTTC.

A few counts support this clonotype. The rearrangement links TRBV4-1 to TRBJ2-7; D unclear. V lost 2 bases, J lost 6 bases, and 14 bases lay in between. Per germline, CDR1 MGHRA and CDR2 YSYEKL. The CDR3 runs to 14 residues. CDR3 sequence (DNA): TGCGCCAGCAGCCAACCTGGAGTGGCGATCGAGCAGTACTTC. Amino acids: CASSQPGVAIEQYF.

This sequence joins TRBV5-6 and TRBJ1-1; D unresolved. Trimming pared 0 bases from V and 5 bases from J, leaving 11 bases between. The CDR3 consists of 14 residues. Germline loops: CDR1 SGHDT, CDR2 YYEEEE. CDR3 protein: CASSLGSMGTEAFF. The CDR3, as DNA: TGTGCCAGCAGCTTGGGCTCGATGGGAACTGAAGCTTTCTTT. The variable domain in full, with the rest retrieved from reference TRBV5-6 and TRBJ1-1, is DAGVTQSPTHLIKTRGQQVTLRCSPKSGHDTVSWYQQALGQGPQFIFQYYEEEERQRGNFPDRFSGHQFPNYSSELNVNALLLGDSALYLCASSLGSMGTEAFFGQGTRLTVV.

This clonotype was picked up a small number of times. The V gene is TRBV20-1, the J gene TRBJ2-1; TRBD1 is a possible D gene (5 bases). V was shortened by 1 base and J by 0 bases, with 10 bases between the two germline ends. This CDR3 region has 15 residues. CDR1 DFQATT and CDR2 SNEGSKA come from the germline V gene (reference sequence). CDR3 protein: CSARGRGSSYNEQFF. Written as DNA, the CDR3 is TGCAGTGCTAGAGGTAGGGGCAGCTCCTACAATGAGCAGTTCTTC.

A word on this clonotype: Just one base apart from a much larger clone, this may be a read error. The CDR3 nucleotides read TGCGGCGTTGAAGAGACTGGACTAGCGCGAGCAGATACGCAGTATTTT. It specifies CGVEETGLARADTQYF. The chain links TRBV29-1 to TRBJ2-3, with TRBD2 matching over 9 bases. CDR1 is SQVTM, CDR2 ANQGSEA, per germline. This CDR3 has 16 residues.

The table lists this clonotype with a few counts. The rearrangement uses TRBV29-1 and TRBJ2-7, with D unresolved. The CDR3 extends over 15 amino acids. V shed 7 bases and J shed 0 bases, with 19 bases lying between them. The germline gives CDR1 SQVTM, CDR2 ANQGSEA. In DNA, the CDR3 is TGCAGCGCTACACCGGGTGGCCCTAGCTCCTACGAGCAGTACTTC. It yields the protein CSATPGGPSSYEQYF.

This chain joins TRBV29-1 and TRBJ1-4; maybe TRBD1 (6 bases). The germline V gene has CDR1 SQVTM and CDR2 ANQGSEA. This CDR3 region has 15 residues. The V end was cut by 0 bases, the J end by 3 bases, with 11 bases between. CDR3 sequence (DNA): TGCAGCGTTGAAGACTGGGGGGCTTCTAATGAAAAACTGTTTTTT. Translating it yields CSVEDWGASNEKLFF.

This clonotype was counted a few times. The chain has TRBV7-9 and TRBJ2-5; the D gene is possibly TRBD2 (6 bases). From germline, CDR1 is SEHNR and CDR2 FQNEAQ (reference sequence). V gave up 1 base and J gave up 1 base, with 13 bases separating them. There are 16 residues in the CDR3. This CDR3 reads CASSLGREIVQETQYF. In DNA, the CDR3 is TGTGCCAGCAGCTTAGGACGGGAGATTGTCCAAGAGACCCAGTACTTC.